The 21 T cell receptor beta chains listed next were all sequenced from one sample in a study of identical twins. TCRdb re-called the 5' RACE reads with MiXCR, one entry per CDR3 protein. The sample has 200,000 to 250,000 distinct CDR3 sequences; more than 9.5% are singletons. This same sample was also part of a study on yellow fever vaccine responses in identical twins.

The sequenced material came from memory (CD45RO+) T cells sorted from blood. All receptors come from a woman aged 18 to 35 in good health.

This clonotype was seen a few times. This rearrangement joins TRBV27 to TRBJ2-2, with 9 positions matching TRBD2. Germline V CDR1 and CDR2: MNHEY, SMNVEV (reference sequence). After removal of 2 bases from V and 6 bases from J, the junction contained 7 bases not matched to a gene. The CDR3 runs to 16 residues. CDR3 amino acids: CASSLTWLAGPGELFF. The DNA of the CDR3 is TGTGCCAGCAGTTTAACTTGGCTAGCGGGGCCCGGGGAGCTGTTTTTT.

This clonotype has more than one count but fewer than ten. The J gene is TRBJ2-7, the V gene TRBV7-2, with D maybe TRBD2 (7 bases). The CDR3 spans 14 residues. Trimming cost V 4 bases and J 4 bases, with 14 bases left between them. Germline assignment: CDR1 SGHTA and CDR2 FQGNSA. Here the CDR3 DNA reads TGTGCCAGCAGCTCCCGGGGGGCGTCTTACGAGCAGTACTTC. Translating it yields CASSSRGASYEQYF.

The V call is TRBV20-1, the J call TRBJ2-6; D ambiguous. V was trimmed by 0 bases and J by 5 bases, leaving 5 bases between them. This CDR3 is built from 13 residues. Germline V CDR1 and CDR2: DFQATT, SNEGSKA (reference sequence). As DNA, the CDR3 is TGCAGTGCTAGAGACATAAGGGCCAACGTCCTGACTTTC. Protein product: CSARDIRANVLTF.

CDR3 in amino acids: CASSQDEGQGSYEQYF. CDR3 sequence (DNA): TGTGCCAGCAGCCAAGATGAAGGACAGGGGTCCTACGAGCAGTACTTC. The chain links TRBV4-2 to TRBJ2-7; 9 nucleotides match TRBD1. Germline loops: CDR1 LGHNA, CDR2 YNFKEQ. J gave up 1 base and V 0 bases, and 4 bases lay outside the gene matches. The CDR3 runs to 16 residues.

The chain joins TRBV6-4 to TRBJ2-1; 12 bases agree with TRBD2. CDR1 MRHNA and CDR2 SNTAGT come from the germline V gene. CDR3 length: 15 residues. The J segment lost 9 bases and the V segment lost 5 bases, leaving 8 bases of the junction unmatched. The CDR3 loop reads CASSISSGGAGEQFF. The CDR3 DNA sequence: TGTGCCAGCAGTATATCTAGCGGGGGGGCCGGTGAGCAGTTCTTC.

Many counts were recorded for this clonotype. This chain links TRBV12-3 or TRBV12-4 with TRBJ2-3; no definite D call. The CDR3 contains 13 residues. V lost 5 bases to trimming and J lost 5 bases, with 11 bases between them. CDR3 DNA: TGTGCCAGCAGTACCCGACATATAGATACGCAGTATTTT. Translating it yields CASSTRHIDTQYF.

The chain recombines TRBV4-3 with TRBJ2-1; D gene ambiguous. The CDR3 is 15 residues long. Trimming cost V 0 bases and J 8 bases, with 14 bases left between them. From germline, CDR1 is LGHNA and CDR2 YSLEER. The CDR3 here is CASSQDGGSGYEQFF. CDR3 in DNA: TGCGCCAGCAGCCAAGATGGCGGATCAGGCTATGAGCAGTTCTTC.

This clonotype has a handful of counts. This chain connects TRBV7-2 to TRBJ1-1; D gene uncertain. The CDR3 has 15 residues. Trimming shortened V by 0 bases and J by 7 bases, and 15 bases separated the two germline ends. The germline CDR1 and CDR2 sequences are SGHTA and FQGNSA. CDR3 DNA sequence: TGTGCCAGCAGCTTAGCTGCCGGGCCCCTTAGTGAAGCTTTCTTT. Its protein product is CASSLAAGPLSEAFF.

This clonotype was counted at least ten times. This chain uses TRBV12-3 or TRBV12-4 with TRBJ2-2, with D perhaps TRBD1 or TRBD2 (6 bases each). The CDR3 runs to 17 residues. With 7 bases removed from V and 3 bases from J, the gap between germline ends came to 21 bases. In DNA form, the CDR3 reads TGTGCCAGCACTCCCGCGGAGGGGGTGGGCTACACCGGGGAGCTGTTTTTT. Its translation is CASTPAEGVGYTGELFF.

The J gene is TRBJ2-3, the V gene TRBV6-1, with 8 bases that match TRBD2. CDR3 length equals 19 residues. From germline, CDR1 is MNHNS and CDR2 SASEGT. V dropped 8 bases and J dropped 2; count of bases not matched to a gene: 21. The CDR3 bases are TGTGCCAGCGCCGAGTTGGGGGAGGCTAGCGGGCCCTACACAGATACGCAGTATTTT. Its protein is CASAELGEASGPYTDTQYF.

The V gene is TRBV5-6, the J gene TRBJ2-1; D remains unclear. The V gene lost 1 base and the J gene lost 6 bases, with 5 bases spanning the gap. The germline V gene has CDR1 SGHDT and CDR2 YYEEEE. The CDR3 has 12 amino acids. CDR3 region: CASSLISNEQFF. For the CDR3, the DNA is TGTGCCAGCAGCTTGATCTCCAATGAGCAGTTCTTC.

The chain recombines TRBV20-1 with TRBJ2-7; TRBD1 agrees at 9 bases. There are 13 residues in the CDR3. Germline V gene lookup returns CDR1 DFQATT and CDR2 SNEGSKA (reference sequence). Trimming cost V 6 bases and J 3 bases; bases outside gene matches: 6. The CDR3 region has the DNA TGCAGTGCCCCGGGACAGGGACTCTACGAGCAGTACTTC. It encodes CSAPGQGLYEQYF.

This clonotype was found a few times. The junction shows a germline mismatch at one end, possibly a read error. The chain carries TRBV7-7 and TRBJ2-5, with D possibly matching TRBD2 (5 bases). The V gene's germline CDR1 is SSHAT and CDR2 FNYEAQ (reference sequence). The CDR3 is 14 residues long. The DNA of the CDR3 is TGTGCTAGCAGCTTAGCGCTCGTTCGTGAGACCCAGTACTTC. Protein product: CASSLALVRETQYF.

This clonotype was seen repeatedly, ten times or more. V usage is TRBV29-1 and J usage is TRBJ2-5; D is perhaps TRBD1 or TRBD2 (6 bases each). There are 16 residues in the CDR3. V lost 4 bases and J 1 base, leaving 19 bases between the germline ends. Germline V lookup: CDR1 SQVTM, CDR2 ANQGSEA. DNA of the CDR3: TGCAGCGTTGTTAGGGGAACAGGGAGGTCCCAAGAGACCCAGTACTTC. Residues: CSVVRGTGRSQETQYF. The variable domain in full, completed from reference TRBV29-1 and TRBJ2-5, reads SAVISQKPSRDICQRGTSLTIQCQVDSQVTMMFWYRQQPGQSLTLIATANQGSEATYESGFVIDKFPISRPNLTFSTLTVSNMSPEDSSIYLCSVVRGTGRSQETQYFGPGTRLLVL.

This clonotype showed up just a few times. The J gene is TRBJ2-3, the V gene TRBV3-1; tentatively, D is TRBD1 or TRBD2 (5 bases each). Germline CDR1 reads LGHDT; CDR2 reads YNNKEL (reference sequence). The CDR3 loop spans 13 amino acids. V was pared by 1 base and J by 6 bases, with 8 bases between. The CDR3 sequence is CASSQGGSDTQYF. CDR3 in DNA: TGTGCCAGCAGCCAAGGGGGGTCGGATACGCAGTATTTT.

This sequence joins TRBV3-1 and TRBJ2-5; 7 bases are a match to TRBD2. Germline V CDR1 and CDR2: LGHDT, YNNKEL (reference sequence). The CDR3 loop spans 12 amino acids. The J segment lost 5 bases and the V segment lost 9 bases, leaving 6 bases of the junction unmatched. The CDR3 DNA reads TGTGCCAGTGCGGGAGTTGGGGAGACCCAGTACTTC. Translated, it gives CASAGVGETQYF.

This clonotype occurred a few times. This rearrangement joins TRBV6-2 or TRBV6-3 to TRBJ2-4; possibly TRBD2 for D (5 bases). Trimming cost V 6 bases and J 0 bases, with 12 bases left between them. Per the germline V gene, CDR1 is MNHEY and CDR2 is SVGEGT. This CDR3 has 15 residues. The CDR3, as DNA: TGTGCCAGCAGCAACCGGCGGGTAGCCAAAAACATTCAGTACTTC. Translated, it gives CASSNRRVAKNIQYF.

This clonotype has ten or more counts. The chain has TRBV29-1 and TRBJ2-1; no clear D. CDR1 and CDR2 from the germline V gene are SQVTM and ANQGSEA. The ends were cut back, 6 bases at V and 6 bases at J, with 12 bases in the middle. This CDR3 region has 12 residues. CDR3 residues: CSVDPSSNEQFF. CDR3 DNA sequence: TGCAGCGTGGACCCATCTTCCAATGAGCAGTTCTTC.

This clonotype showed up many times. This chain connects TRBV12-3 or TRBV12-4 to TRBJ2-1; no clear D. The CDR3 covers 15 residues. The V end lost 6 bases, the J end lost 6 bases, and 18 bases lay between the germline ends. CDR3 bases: TGTGCCAGCAGCTTGTTGTCGTGGTCGGGCAATGAGCAGTTCTTC. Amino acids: CASSLLSWSGNEQFF.

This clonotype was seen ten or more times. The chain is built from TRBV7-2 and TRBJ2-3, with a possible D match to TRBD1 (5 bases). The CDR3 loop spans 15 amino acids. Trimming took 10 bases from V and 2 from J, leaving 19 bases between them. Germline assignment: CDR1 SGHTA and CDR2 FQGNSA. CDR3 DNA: TGTGCCACCCAAGGGGCTCCCACCCCCACAGATACGCAGTATTTT. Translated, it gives CATQGAPTPTDTQYF.

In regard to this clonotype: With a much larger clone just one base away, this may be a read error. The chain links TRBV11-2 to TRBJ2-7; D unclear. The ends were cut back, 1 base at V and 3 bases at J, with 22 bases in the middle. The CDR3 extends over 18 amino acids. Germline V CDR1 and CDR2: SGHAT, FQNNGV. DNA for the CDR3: TGTGCCAGCAGCTTAGTAGGTGGAAGGCGGAAAAGAATCTACGAGCAGTACTTC. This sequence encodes CASSLVGGRRKRIYEQYF.